Each of the 21 T cell receptor beta chains below was sequenced from the same sample in a study of shared clonotypes between healthy human individuals. Sequenced by immunoSEQ multiplex PCR; TCRdb stores in-frame clones only, minus some. The sample includes around 980,000 clones, 75% to 85% of them seen just once. The sequenced sample consisted of memory CD4+ T cells from PBMCs. The subset denotes: CD45RA-negative fraction. These receptor sequences come from a young man in good health. Some clones in this sample may be carry-over from other donors' samples.

The chain has TRBV5-6 and TRBJ2-7; D call uncertain. Trimming pared 4 bases from V and 1 base from J, leaving 9 bases between. Per the germline V gene, CDR1 is SGHDT and CDR2 is YYEEEE. The CDR3 spans 13 residues. The CDR3 region is CASSARISYEQYF. Written as DNA, the CDR3 is TGTGCCAGCAGCGCAAGAATATCCTACGAGCAGTACTTC.

The chain employs TRBV18 and TRBJ2-7; no clear D gene. Germline V gives CDR1 KGHSH, CDR2 LQKENI. The CDR3 has 14 residues. Trimming cost V 3 bases and J 0 bases, with 9 bases left between them. The CDR3 nucleotides read TGTGCCAGCTCACCCAGTCGGTACTCCTACGAGCAGTACTTC. Translation: CASSPSRYSYEQYF.

The chain recombines TRBV19 with TRBJ1-4; 8 bases fit TRBD1. CDR1 is LNHDA, CDR2 SQIVND, per germline (reference sequence). Losses at the gene ends were 4 bases for V and 5 bases for J; bases not matched to a gene: 6. This CDR3 is built from 15 residues. The CDR3 bases are TGTGCCAGTAGTAACCGACAGGGGAGAAATGAAAAACTGTTTTTT. Residues: CASSNRQGRNEKLFF.

This sequence joins TRBV5-1 and TRBJ1-1, with D unclear. This CDR3 is built from 14 residues. Germline CDR1 and CDR2: SGHRS and YFSETQ. Trimming stripped 0 bases from V and 1 base from J, with 7 bases between. The CDR3 sequence: CASSLGGKNTEAFF. DNA of the CDR3: TGCGCCAGCAGCTTGGGTGGCAAGAACACTGAAGCTTTCTTT.

The chain combines TRBV30 with TRBJ2-2; D gene uncertain. V lost 4 bases, J lost 8 bases, and 14 bases lay in between. Germline V CDR1 and CDR2: GTSNPN, SVGIG (reference sequence). The CDR3 sequence is 13 residues long. The CDR3 sequence is CAWKTSFGGELFF. The CDR3 DNA reads as TGTGCCTGGAAGACCTCCTTCGGGGGGGAGCTGTTTTTT.

This chain connects TRBV9 to TRBJ2-5; weak D call: TRBD2 (6 bases). CDR3 length equals 14 residues. In germline, CDR1 is SGDLS, CDR2 YYNGEE. Trimming cost V 1 base and J 5 bases, with 12 bases left between them. CDR3 sequence reads: CASSVQGLAETQYF. In nucleotides, the CDR3 is TGTGCCAGCAGCGTACAAGGGCTAGCGGAGACCCAGTACTTC.

This clone was seen repeatedly, ten times or more. The chain has TRBV30 and TRBJ1-5; possible D gene TRBD1, 5 bases. Per germline, CDR1 GTSNPN and CDR2 SVGIG (reference sequence). V gave up 0 bases and J gave up 6 bases, with 9 bases separating them. The CDR3 has 13 amino acids. The CDR3 loop is CAWSVQDTQPQHF. The CDR3 DNA reads as TGTGCCTGGAGTGTACAGGATACTCAGCCCCAGCATTTT. Full variable domain (rest looked up from reference TRBV30 and TRBJ1-5): SQTIHQWPATLVQPVGSPLSLECTVEGTSNPNLYWYRQAAGRGLQLLFYSVGIGQISSEVPQNLSASRPQDRQFILSSKKLLLSDSGFYLCAWSVQDTQPQHFGDGTRLSIL.

A single count supports this clone. The V and J genes are TRBV2 and TRBJ2-1; 13 bases align to TRBD2. The junction had 6 bases not matched to a gene; V was cut back by 4 bases and J by 9 bases. The germline CDR1 and CDR2 sequences are SNHLY and FYNNEI. There are 15 residues in the CDR3. CDR3 residues: CASSGLAGGYSEQFF. The CDR3 nucleotides read TGTGCCAGCAGTGGACTAGCGGGAGGATATAGTGAGCAGTTCTTC.

The chain joins TRBV1 to TRBJ1-1. TRBV1 is flagged as a pseudogene. The CDR3 has 18 amino acids. CDR3 sequence: CTSSQIPPGRVMNTEAFF. The CDR3 DNA follows: TGCACCAGCAGCCAGATCCCCCCGGGACGGGTTATGAACACTGAAGCTTTCTTT.

V is TRBV5-6 and J is TRBJ2-7, with D possibly being TRBD2 (7 bases). V lost 3 bases, J lost 1 base, and 14 bases lay in between. Germline V gives CDR1 SGHDT, CDR2 YYEEEE. There are 15 residues in the CDR3. CDR3 nucleotides: TGTGCCAGCAGCTACCGGGGAGGGGGTTCCTACGAGCAGTACTTC. Encoded protein: CASSYRGGGSYEQYF.

The V call is TRBV5-1, the J call TRBJ2-7, with D hard to call. V gave up 4 bases and J gave up 3 bases, with 8 bases separating them. This CDR3 has 12 amino acids. CDR1 is SGHRS, CDR2 YFSETQ, per germline. For the CDR3, the DNA is TGCGCCAGCAGCAAGAGTCTCTACGAGCAGTACTTC. Protein sequence: CASSKSLYEQYF.

The chain has TRBV18 and TRBJ2-3, with D possibly matching TRBD2 (5 bases). CDR3 length equals 16 residues. Germline V lookup: CDR1 KGHSH, CDR2 LQKENI. The germline V and J ends were trimmed by 3 bases and 0 bases, with 13 bases remaining between them. The CDR3 sequence: CASSPVLSGSTDTQYF. CDR3 DNA: TGTGCCAGCTCACCGGTCCTCAGCGGAAGCACAGATACGCAGTATTTT.

The chain recombines TRBV5-1 with TRBJ2-5; 9 positions agree with TRBD1. The ends lost 2 bases at V and 4 bases at J; junction bases unmatched: 6. This CDR3 is 15 amino acids long. CDR1 and CDR2 from the germline V gene are SGHRS and YFSETQ. The CDR3 DNA follows: TGCGCCAGCAGCTTCCAGACAGGGGGGCCAGAGACCCAGTACTTC. Translation gives CASSFQTGGPETQYF. Combining the CDR3 with reference TRBV5-1 and TRBJ2-5 gives the whole variable domain KAGVTQTPRYLIKTRGQQVTLSCSPISGHRSVSWYQQTPGQGLQFLFEYFSETQRNKGNFPGRFSGRQFSNSRSEMNVSTLELGDSALYLCASSFQTGGPETQYFGPGTRLLVL.

This chain joins TRBV16 and TRBJ2-2; 7 bases fit TRBD1. Germline V gene sequence: CDR1 KGHSY, CDR2 FQNENV. Trimming took 0 bases from V and 1 from J; bases not matched to a gene: 5. The CDR3 has 17 residues. CDR3 bases: TGTGCCAGCAGCCAATCTTTGGGACAGATGAACACCGGGGAGCTGTTTTTT. Its protein is CASSQSLGQMNTGELFF.

The genes are TRBV9 and TRBJ2-5, with D possibly called TRBD1 or TRBD2 (5 bases each). Trimming removed 0 bases at V and 3 bases at J, with 9 bases between. Germline V gives CDR1 SGDLS, CDR2 YYNGEE. The CDR3 is 14 amino acids. CDR3 DNA: TGTGCCAGCAGCGTAGAGGGACGGGAAGAGACCCAGTACTTC. Translating it yields CASSVEGREETQYF.

This sequence joins TRBV28 and TRBJ1-3; D is possibly TRBD1 (5 bases). Trimming removed 5 bases at V and 0 bases at J, with 11 bases between. This CDR3 is 15 amino acids long. Per the germline V gene, CDR1 is MDHEN and CDR2 is SYDVKM. The CDR3, as DNA: TGTGCCAGCAGTCCCGGCGGGGGCTCTGGAAACACCATATATTTT. Residues: CASSPGGGSGNTIYF.

V and J are TRBV28 and TRBJ1-5; D perhaps matches TRBD1 (6 bases). CDR1 is MDHEN, CDR2 SYDVKM, per germline. There are 15 residues in the CDR3. V was pared by 3 bases and J by 6 bases, with 15 bases between. The CDR3 DNA reads as TGTGCCAGCAGTTTTGGGGGGACACATCTTCAGCCCCAGCATTTT. Translation gives CASSFGGTHLQPQHF.

This clone was seen once. This sequence joins TRBV5-1 and TRBJ2-1, with 9 bases fitting TRBD2. Germline CDR1 and CDR2: SGHRS and YFSETQ. J was trimmed by 2 bases and V by 4 bases; bases with no gene match: 7. The CDR3 runs 16 residues. CDR3 nucleotides: TGCGCCAGCAGCGGCGGACTAGCGAGCACCTACAATGAGCAGTTCTTC. It yields the protein CASSGGLASTYNEQFF.

This clone was counted many times. The rearrangement links TRBV4-1 to TRBJ1-3; D not resolved. Germline values: CDR1 MGHRA, CDR2 YSYEKL. The CDR3 covers 15 residues. V shed 1 base and J shed 4 bases, with 11 bases lying between them. In DNA, the CDR3 is TGCGCCAGCAGCCAAGGATCTACGACCGGAAACACCATATATTTT. This encodes CASSQGSTTGNTIYF.

The CDR3 coding sequence is TGTGCCAGCAGTTCGGACAGGGCCGCCTATGGCTACACCTTC. This gives the protein CASSSDRAAYGYTF. The chain combines TRBV6-1 with TRBJ1-2; TRBD1 matches 8 bases. This CDR3 region has 14 residues. The junction had 6 bases not matched to a gene; V was cut back by 5 bases and J by 4 bases. CDR1 is MNHNS and CDR2 is SASEGT in the germline V gene.

This clone occurred a few times. The chain employs TRBV28 and TRBJ2-1; tentative D call: TRBD2 (5 bases). V was pared by 9 bases and J by 4 bases, with 10 bases between. Germline V gene data show CDR1 as MDHEN and CDR2 as SYDVKM. The CDR3 loop spans 12 amino acids. CDR3 amino acids: CASGRVYNEQFF. CDR3 DNA: TGTGCCAGTGGGCGGGTATACAATGAGCAGTTCTTC.